The clone carrying this TCR beta chain occurred a few times. Its antigen is not known. Extracted from the samples, RNA was reverse transcribed into cDNA to serve as the sequencing template. The method was immunoSEQ multiplex PCR; TCRdb's version includes in-frame clones alone and lacks a portion of them. The table includes about 200,000 clones, 35% to 45% detected once. Treatment specified: oral pan-JAK inhibitor, 5-10 mg twice daily. Separation by sorting yielded CD4+ and CD8+ T cells from PBMCs. This specimen belongs to a study of CD8+ T cells in alopecia areata. Turning to the study itself: It was 6 to 18 months of tofacitinib, and then there were 6 months off drug.

Study-wide points: The study found that many expanded lesional clones persisted in scalp and blood during tofacitinib. Higher clonality was seen in lesional scalp than in normal scalp, especially in alopecia totalis/universalis.

The clonotype comes from a human donor with alopecia areata. The source was CD4+ T cells sorted from blood, collected at approximately week 30, from a patient treated with tofacitinib.

DNA of the CDR3: TGTGCCAGCAGCTTAGAGGGGCTTTGGGGTCAGCCCCAGCATTTT. Its translation is CASSLEGLWGQPQHF. The chain joins TRBV7-2 to TRBJ1-5; a weak D match, TRBD1 (5 bases). V lost 1 base, J lost 6 bases, and 13 bases lay in between. Germline V gives CDR1 SGHTA, CDR2 FQGNSA. The length of the CDR3 is 15 residues.